The 19 T cell receptor beta chains given below trace back to one sample, sequenced in a study of T cell responses to AZD1222 COVID-19 vaccine. The method was immunoSEQ multiplex PCR; TCRdb's version includes in-frame clones alone and lacks a portion of them. The sample records approximately 220,000 clones, 85% to 95% being singletons. The sequencing used peripheral blood, collected on day 0 of MenACWY control vaccination. These receptors were collected from an adult in good health.

This clone showed up just once. The chain joins TRBV29-1 to TRBJ1-2, with 8 bases lining up with TRBD1. Germline assignment: CDR1 SQVTM and CDR2 ANQGSEA. The trim removed 6 bases at V and 5 bases at J, leaving 8 bases unmatched. The length of the CDR3 is 13 residues. CDR3: CSVGRQGAYGYTF. The CDR3 DNA sequence: TGCAGCGTCGGACGGCAGGGGGCGTATGGCTACACCTTC.

The chain employs TRBV9 and TRBJ2-5; TRBD2 matches at 7 bases. The CDR3 covers 15 residues. Trimming took 0 bases from V and 1 from J; bases not matched to a gene: 3. CDR1 is SGDLS, CDR2 YYNGEE, per germline. The CDR3 loop is CASSVGPGGQETQYF. The CDR3 DNA reads as TGTGCCAGCAGCGTAGGCCCGGGGGGCCAAGAGACCCAGTACTTC. Full variable domain (rest looked up from reference TRBV9 and TRBJ2-5): DSGVTQTPKHLITATGQRVTLRCSPRSGDLSVYWYQQSLDQGLQFLIQYYNGEERAKGNILERFSAQQFPDLHSELNLSSLELGDSALYFCASSVGPGGQETQYFGPGTRLLVL.

V is TRBV28 and J is TRBJ2-7, with D perhaps TRBD1 (6 bases). Germline CDR1 reads MDHEN; CDR2 reads SYDVKM. V lost 4 bases to trimming and J lost 3 bases, with 16 bases between them. The CDR3 is made up of 15 amino acids. CDR3 protein: CASSSLGRGGYEQYF. The CDR3 DNA is TGTGCCAGCAGTTCCCTAGGCAGGGGTGGCTACGAGCAGTACTTC. Together with reference TRBV28 and TRBJ2-7, the CDR3 gives the full variable domain: DVKVTQSSRYLVKRTGEKVFLECVQDMDHENMFWYRQDPGLGLRLIYFSYDVKMKEKGDIPEGYSVSREKKERFSLILESASTNQTSMYLCASSSLGRGGYEQYFGPGTRLTVT.

The genes are TRBV9 and TRBJ1-4, with 8 bases fitting TRBD1. There are 13 residues in the CDR3. Per germline, CDR1 SGDLS and CDR2 YYNGEE. After removal of 3 bases from V and 11 bases from J, the junction contained 6 bases not matched to a gene. The CDR3 DNA follows: TGTGCCAGCAGCGGGGGGACAGGTGGCAAACTGTTTTTT. This translates into CASSGGTGGKLFF.

The chain has TRBV5-6 and TRBJ2-7; no clear D gene. With 6 bases removed from V and 4 bases from J, the gap between germline ends came to 14 bases. The CDR3 runs to 13 residues. Germline V gene sequence: CDR1 SGHDT, CDR2 YYEEEE. The CDR3 loop reads CASTRLTVYEQYF. In DNA form, the CDR3 reads TGTGCCAGCACCCGCCTCACTGTGTACGAGCAGTACTTC.

The chain joins TRBV6-5 to TRBJ2-1, with 7 bases identical to TRBD1. The junction had 2 bases not matched to a gene; V was cut back by 2 bases and J by 1 base. This CDR3 has 15 amino acids. CDR1 is MNHEY, CDR2 SVGAGI, per germline. CDR3 protein: CASSYRRGSYNEQFF. The CDR3 nucleotides read TGTGCCAGCAGTTACCGCAGGGGGTCCTACAATGAGCAGTTCTTC.

The genes are TRBV19 and TRBJ1-1; TRBD1 matches at 8 bases. Germline V lookup: CDR1 LNHDA, CDR2 SQIVND (reference sequence). The CDR3 sequence is 14 residues long. Losses at the gene ends were 10 bases for V and 5 bases for J; bases not matched to a gene: 12. The CDR3 spells CATGTRTGRTEAFF. CDR3 DNA sequence: TGTGCCACCGGGACGCGGACAGGGAGGACTGAAGCTTTCTTT.

This clone was detected once. The chain joins TRBV27 to TRBJ2-7, with D possibly being TRBD2 (6 bases). Germline V gene lookup returns CDR1 MNHEY and CDR2 SMNVEV (reference sequence). CDR3 length: 15 residues. The V end was cut by 2 bases, the J end by 0 bases, with 11 bases between. CDR3 loop: CASSLAGPNSYEQYF. Here the CDR3 DNA reads TGTGCCAGCAGTTTAGCGGGGCCGAACTCCTACGAGCAGTACTTC.

The chain uses TRBV2 and TRBJ1-3; possible D gene TRBD1, 6 bases. The CDR3 length is 12 residues. V was clipped by 9 bases and J by 2 bases, with 8 bases between them. Germline loops: CDR1 SNHLY, CDR2 FYNNEI. The CDR3 spells CARGQPGNTIYF. The DNA of the CDR3 is TGTGCCAGAGGACAGCCTGGAAACACCATATATTTT.

The chain links TRBV12-3 or TRBV12-4 to TRBJ1-2; possible D gene TRBD1, 5 bases. The CDR3 is 12 amino acids. V lost 1 base, J lost 8 bases, and 8 bases lay in between. In nucleotides, the CDR3 is TGTGCCAGCAGTTTAGAGGGGTACGGCTACACCTTC. It is translated as CASSLEGYGYTF.

V usage is TRBV19 and J usage is TRBJ1-1; TRBD1 might be the D (5 bases). The CDR3 loop spans 14 amino acids. The germline CDR1 and CDR2 sequences are LNHDA and SQIVND (reference sequence). V lost 5 bases and J lost 2, with 12 bases in between. The CDR3 loop reads CASSPHQGNTEAFF. The CDR3 DNA reads TGTGCCAGTAGTCCCCACCAGGGTAACACTGAAGCTTTCTTT.

The V and J genes are TRBV7-9 and TRBJ1-5, with unresolved D. CDR1 SEHNR and CDR2 FQNEAQ come from the germline V gene (reference sequence). Between the trimmed V and J ends, which lost 3 bases and 2 bases, there was a span of 8 bases. The CDR3 is made up of 14 amino acids. This chain's CDR3 is CASSFSSGNQPQHF. CDR3 DNA: TGTGCCAGCAGCTTCTCATCGGGCAATCAGCCCCAGCATTTT.

This chain connects TRBV6-2 or TRBV6-3 to TRBJ2-7, with TRBD1 matching 8 bases. This CDR3 has 12 amino acids. Per germline, CDR1 MNHEY and CDR2 SVGEGT. V was pared by 4 bases and J by 7 bases, with 3 bases of the junction left unmatched. CDR3 sequence reads: CASSSDRDEQYF. Here the CDR3 DNA reads TGTGCCAGCAGTTCGGACAGGGATGAGCAGTACTTC.

This chain links TRBV13 with TRBJ2-1; a weak D match, TRBD2 (6 bases). Per the germline V gene, CDR1 is PRHDT and CDR2 is FYEKMQ (reference sequence). The CDR3 consists of 13 residues. V was cut by 5 bases and J by 8 bases, with 13 bases left in between. The CDR3 here is CASSLISSDEQFF. The CDR3 DNA reads as TGTGCCAGCAGCCTTATCTCTAGCGATGAGCAGTTCTTC.

In nucleotides, the CDR3 is TGTGCCAGTAGTATGGACAGCCAAGGGGCTTACACTGAAGCTTTCTTT. It encodes CASSMDSQGAYTEAFF. The chain uses TRBV19 and TRBJ1-1, with a tentative D call TRBD1 (6 bases). The V end was cut by 3 bases, the J end by 3 bases, with 17 bases between. CDR1 LNHDA and CDR2 SQIVND come from the germline V gene (reference sequence). This CDR3 spans 16 amino acids. The full variable domain, in which reference TRBV19 and TRBJ1-1 provide the parts outside the CDR3, is DGGITQSPKYLFRKEGQNVTLSCEQNLNHDAMYWYRQDPGQGLRLIYYSQIVNDFQKGDIAEGYSVSREKKESFPLTVTSAQKNPTAFYLCASSMDSQGAYTEAFFGQGTRLTVV.

This clone was detected only a few times. The V and J genes are TRBV30 and TRBJ1-6; a possible D gene is TRBD1 (5 bases). The CDR3 extends over 15 amino acids. CDR1 is GTSNPN, CDR2 SVGIG, per germline (reference sequence). V gave up 1 base and J gave up 11 bases, with 18 bases separating them. The CDR3 loop is CAWSAGGWRETPLHF. The CDR3 nucleotides read TGTGCCTGGAGTGCCGGGGGGTGGAGGGAGACACCCCTCCACTTT.

The V call is TRBV2, the J call TRBJ1-6; TRBD1 aligns across 8 bases. The CDR3 spans 17 residues. Germline loops: CDR1 SNHLY, CDR2 FYNNEI. The J segment lost 2 bases and the V segment lost 6 bases, leaving 9 bases of the junction unmatched. This CDR3 is CASRGTGADPYNSPLHF. CDR3 DNA sequence: TGTGCCAGCAGAGGGACAGGCGCAGACCCCTATAATTCACCCCTCCACTTT.

The chain recombines TRBV7-9 with TRBJ2-3; 7 bases line up with TRBD2. V trimming: 0 bases; J trimming: 2 bases; junction bases outside the gene matches: 2. The CDR3 length is 15 residues. Germline CDR1 and CDR2: SEHNR and FQNEAQ (reference sequence). CDR3 loop: CASSLAGGNTDTQYF. The CDR3 DNA sequence: TGTGCCAGCAGCTTAGCCGGGGGGAACACAGATACGCAGTATTTT.

The chain has TRBV18 and TRBJ1-2; no clear D gene. From germline, CDR1 is KGHSH and CDR2 LQKENI. Trimming removed 4 bases from V and 2 bases from J, with 5 bases in between. The CDR3 is 12 amino acids. CDR3 loop: CASSLLNYGYTF. The CDR3 nucleotides are TGTGCCAGCTCACTGCTGAACTATGGCTACACCTTC.